This paragraph covers one T cell receptor beta chain sequence. The antigen remains undetermined. This may arise from a read error, as a much more abundant clone is one base away. V lost 5 bases and J lost 5, with 16 bases in between. The CDR3 is made up of 15 amino acids. The V gene's germline CDR1 is SGHTA and CDR2 FQGNSA. MiXCR, applied by TCRdb to the reads, yields one record per CDR3 protein. The table records 200,000 to 300,000 distinct CDR3 sequences, around an eighth of them present only once. This specimen comes from a study of T cell repertoires in cytomegalovirus infection. Whole-study context: Carrying CMV and the relevant HLA type showed in public TCR beta signatures.

Study-wide results and caveats: Across the ex vivo response, the dominant clonotypes were HLA-C-restricted CMV-specific TCR beta clonotypes. The cumulative frequency of public TCR beta families distinguished individuals who carried CMV together with the relevant HLA.

This chain links TRBV7-2 with TRBJ2-1; tentatively, D is TRBD2 (7 bases). The clonotype comes from a human donor in good health (CMV status not recorded). Some clones in this sample may be carry-over from other donors' samples. Sequenced: PBMCs. The CDR3 nucleotides read TGTGCCAGCAGCAATAAGGGGGGGCCCAACAATGAGCAGTTCTTC. Protein product: CASSNKGGPNNEQFF.